Listed here are 21 T cell receptor beta chains from one sample, sequenced in a study of blood T cell repertoires in COVID-19. Clones were read by immunoSEQ multiplex PCR, and TCRdb kept only the in-frame ones, dropping some. This table has 270,000 or so clones, roughly four fifths appearing once. The sample comprised peripheral blood. Receptors originate from a woman in her forties or fifties who had recovered from COVID-19.

The chain uses TRBV4-3 and TRBJ2-7, with 7 bases aligning to TRBD2. J lost 5 bases, V lost 3 bases, and 10 bases had no gene match. Per the germline V gene, CDR1 is LGHNA and CDR2 is YSLEER. CDR3 size: 15 residues. The CDR3 region has the DNA TGCGCCAGCAGCCATACCGAGCGGGGAAGCCACGAGCAGTACTTC. Translating gives CASSHTERGSHEQYF.

This chain uses TRBV2 with TRBJ1-2; D unclear. V was pared by 2 bases and J by 4 bases, with 5 bases between. Germline CDR1 and CDR2: SNHLY and FYNNEI. The CDR3 extends over 12 amino acids. As DNA, the CDR3 is TGTGCCAGCAGTGAACAGGCCTATGGCTACACCTTC. It encodes CASSEQAYGYTF.

As to this clone: The same CDR3 also results from other DNA sequences found in this sample. The chain joins TRBV5-1 to TRBJ2-3, with 10 nucleotides matching TRBD1. Germline V CDR1 and CDR2: SGHRS, YFSETQ. Trimming cost V 0 bases and J 3 bases; bases outside gene matches: 1. This CDR3 has 15 residues. The CDR3 is CASSLEGQGTDTQYF. In DNA form, the CDR3 reads TGCGCCAGCAGCTTGGAGGGACAGGGGACAGATACGCAGTATTTT. Full variable domain (remainder filled in from reference TRBV5-1 and TRBJ2-3): KAGVTQTPRYLIKTRGQQVTLSCSPISGHRSVSWYQQTPGQGLQFLFEYFSETQRNKGNFPGRFSGRQFSNSRSEMNVSTLELGDSALYLCASSLEGQGTDTQYFGPGTRLTVL.

In the case of this clone: Distinct nucleotide sequences in the sample also encode this CDR3. The gene calls are TRBV5-1 and TRBJ2-5, with D perhaps TRBD1 (5 bases). In germline, CDR1 is SGHRS, CDR2 YFSETQ. Trimming removed 0 bases at V and 1 base at J, with 7 bases between. The CDR3 runs to 14 residues. This chain's CDR3 is CASSLGGSQETQYF. The CDR3, as DNA: TGCGCCAGCAGCTTGGGGGGCAGCCAAGAGACCCAGTACTTC.

J is TRBJ2-7 and V is TRBV7-3; D might be TRBD2 (6 bases). V lost 1 base and J 7 bases, leaving 14 bases between the germline ends. Germline lookup yields CDR1 SGHTA and CDR2 FQGTGA. The CDR3 extends over 14 amino acids. The CDR3 here is CASSLKEGLGEQYF. CDR3 coding DNA: TGTGCCAGCAGCTTAAAGGAGGGTTTGGGAGAGCAGTACTTC.

This clone appeared a few times. This rearrangement joins TRBV19 to TRBJ1-1; D not certain. Trimming pared 5 bases from V and 5 bases from J, leaving 21 bases between. Germline CDR1 LNHDA, CDR2 SQIVND (reference sequence). The CDR3 is made up of 16 amino acids. As DNA, the CDR3 is TGTGCCAGTAGTGCCAAACCGACACTTGCGGGGACTGAAGCTTTCTTT. It yields the protein CASSAKPTLAGTEAFF.

The J gene is TRBJ2-1, the V gene TRBV6-2 or TRBV6-3, with TRBD2 matching 13 bases. The germline gives CDR1 MNHEY, CDR2 SVGEGT. The CDR3 has 15 amino acids. After removal of 2 bases from V and 9 bases from J, the junction contained 4 bases not matched to a gene. CDR3 loop: CASSYGTSGVGEQFF. The CDR3 DNA sequence: TGTGCCAGCAGTTACGGGACTAGCGGGGTCGGTGAGCAGTTCTTC.

V and J are TRBV3-1 (or the pseudogene TRBV3-2) and TRBJ2-6; TRBD2 matches at 9 bases. The CDR3 is made up of 18 amino acids. The ends lost 1 base at V and 0 bases at J; junction bases unmatched: 4. Germline V gene sequence: CDR1 LGHDT, CDR2 YNNKEL (reference sequence). The CDR3 region has the DNA TGTGCCAGCAGCCAAGGCGGGGGGGGGACCTCTGGGGCCAACGTCCTGACTTTC. Its translation: CASSQGGGGTSGANVLTF.

This clone appeared a few times. The chain employs TRBV14 and TRBJ1-1; TRBD1 might be the D (6 bases). This CDR3 spans 13 amino acids. The germline V gene has CDR1 SGHDN and CDR2 FVKESK. Between the trimmed V and J ends, which lost 1 base and 7 bases, there was a span of 10 bases. For the CDR3, the DNA is TGTGCCAGCAGCCAAGTGGGAGGGGGTGAAGCTTTCTTT. It encodes CASSQVGGGEAFF. The entire variable domain, with the rest obtained from reference TRBV14 and TRBJ1-1, is as follows: EAGVTQFPSHSVIEKGQTVTLRCDPISGHDNLYWYRRVMGKEIKFLLHFVKESKQDESGMPNNRFLAERTGGTYSTLKVQPAELEDSGVYFCASSQVGGGEAFFGQGTRLTVV.

The chain couples TRBV19 to TRBJ2-2, with D tentatively TRBD2 (7 bases). CDR3 length: 12 residues. Germline assignment: CDR1 LNHDA and CDR2 SQIVND (reference sequence). The V end lost 3 bases, the J end lost 11 bases, and 10 bases lay between the germline ends. The CDR3 DNA reads TGTGCCAGTAGTATTGGGGGGGCAGAGCTGTTTTTT. Translation gives CASSIGGAELFF.

This chain connects TRBV5-1 to TRBJ1-1; 11 positions match TRBD1. V trimming: 2 bases; J trimming: 4 bases; junction bases outside the gene matches: 4. The CDR3 is 15 amino acids. Germline V lookup: CDR1 SGHRS, CDR2 YFSETQ. CDR3 in amino acids: CASSFSGTGGTEAFF. In nucleotides, the CDR3 is TGCGCCAGCAGCTTTTCCGGGACAGGGGGCACTGAAGCTTTCTTT.

The chain carries TRBV11-2 and TRBJ2-7; no reliable D call. V was pared by 0 bases and J by 2 bases, with 11 bases between. The CDR3 runs 15 residues. Germline loops: CDR1 SGHAT, CDR2 FQNNGV. CDR3 in DNA: TGTGCCAGCAGCTTAGATAGTCCCCCTCCCTACGAGCAGTACTTC. Protein product: CASSLDSPPPYEQYF.

CDR3 sequence: CASTSLAEQYF. The CDR3 DNA is TGTGCCAGCACAAGTCTGGCCGAGCAGTACTTC. The rearrangement links TRBV25-1 to TRBJ2-7; D not resolved. Trimming removed 7 bases from V and 6 bases from J, with 10 bases in between. Germline V gives CDR1 MGHDK, CDR2 SYGVNS. The CDR3 loop spans 11 amino acids.

V is TRBV12-3 or TRBV12-4 and J is TRBJ2-2; D call uncertain. The CDR3 has 13 amino acids. The V gene lost 1 base and the J gene lost 7 bases, with 7 bases spanning the gap. The CDR3 is CASSLGSGGELFF. The CDR3 DNA reads as TGTGCCAGCAGTTTAGGCTCAGGCGGGGAGCTGTTTTTT.

The J gene is TRBJ1-2, the V gene TRBV15; 8 bases match TRBD1. With V trimmed by 4 bases and J by 3 bases, 4 bases remained unmatched. The CDR3 has 14 residues. Germline CDR1 is LNHNV and CDR2 is YYDKDF (reference sequence). The CDR3 spells CATSNDRGYYGYTF. In DNA, the CDR3 is TGTGCCACCAGCAACGACAGGGGTTACTATGGCTACACCTTC.

This clone showed up just once. The rearrangement joins TRBV6-5 to TRBJ1-6; a weak D match, TRBD1 (5 bases). The V gene's germline CDR1 is MNHEY and CDR2 SVGAGI. Trimming removed 0 bases at V and 9 bases at J, with 12 bases between. The CDR3 is made up of 15 amino acids. This chain's CDR3 is CASSYSPGLSSPLHF. Here the CDR3 DNA reads TGTGCCAGCAGTTACTCTCCGGGACTCAGTTCACCCCTCCACTTT.

This chain joins TRBV29-1 and TRBJ1-3; tentative D call: TRBD1 (6 bases). The germline gives CDR1 SQVTM, CDR2 ANQGSEA. V gave up 4 bases and J gave up 0 bases, with 16 bases separating them. The CDR3 spans 16 residues. The DNA for the CDR3 is TGCAGCGTTGTTCAGGGACACTCAATCTCTGGAAACACCATATATTTT. Protein sequence: CSVVQGHSISGNTIYF.

J is TRBJ2-5 and V is TRBV18; unclear D gene. The CDR3 contains 13 residues. Germline CDR1 KGHSH, CDR2 LQKENI. V lost 5 bases, J lost 0 bases, and 7 bases lay in between. The CDR3 DNA reads as TGTGCCAGCTCAGCCGGGTACCAAGAGACCCAGTACTTC. Translation gives CASSAGYQETQYF.

Notes on this clone: This specimen includes other DNA sequences encoding the same CDR3. The V gene is TRBV28, the J gene TRBJ2-7; 7 positions match TRBD1. In germline, CDR1 is MDHEN, CDR2 SYDVKM. Losses at the gene ends were 5 bases for V and 4 bases for J; bases not matched to a gene: 8. There are 14 residues in the CDR3. In DNA form, the CDR3 reads TGTGCCAGCAGTCGGACAGGACCCTCTTACGAGCAGTACTTC. Translated: CASSRTGPSYEQYF. Full variable domain (remainder filled in from reference TRBV28 and TRBJ2-7): DVKVTQSSRYLVKRTGEKVFLECVQDMDHENMFWYRQDPGLGLRLIYFSYDVKMKEKGDIPEGYSVSREKKERFSLILESASTNQTSMYLCASSRTGPSYEQYFGPGTRLTVT.

V is TRBV19 and J is TRBJ1-1; D remains ambiguous. Trimming removed 6 bases at V and 10 bases at J, with 15 bases between. Germline CDR1 LNHDA, CDR2 SQIVND (reference sequence). The CDR3 sequence is 12 residues long. As DNA, the CDR3 is TGTGCCAGTAGACCCGCAAGAGAAGCAGCTTTCTTT. It codes for CASRPAREAAFF.

V gene TRBV30 combines with J gene TRBJ2-7; 9 positions agree with TRBD1. Germline trimming cut 0 bases from V and 5 bases from J; bases unmatched to any gene: 2. The CDR3 contains 13 residues. Germline CDR1 reads GTSNPN; CDR2 reads SVGIG (reference sequence). The CDR3 DNA follows: TGTGCCTGGAGTGTTGACAGGGGGAACGAGCAGTACTTC. As protein: CAWSVDRGNEQYF.